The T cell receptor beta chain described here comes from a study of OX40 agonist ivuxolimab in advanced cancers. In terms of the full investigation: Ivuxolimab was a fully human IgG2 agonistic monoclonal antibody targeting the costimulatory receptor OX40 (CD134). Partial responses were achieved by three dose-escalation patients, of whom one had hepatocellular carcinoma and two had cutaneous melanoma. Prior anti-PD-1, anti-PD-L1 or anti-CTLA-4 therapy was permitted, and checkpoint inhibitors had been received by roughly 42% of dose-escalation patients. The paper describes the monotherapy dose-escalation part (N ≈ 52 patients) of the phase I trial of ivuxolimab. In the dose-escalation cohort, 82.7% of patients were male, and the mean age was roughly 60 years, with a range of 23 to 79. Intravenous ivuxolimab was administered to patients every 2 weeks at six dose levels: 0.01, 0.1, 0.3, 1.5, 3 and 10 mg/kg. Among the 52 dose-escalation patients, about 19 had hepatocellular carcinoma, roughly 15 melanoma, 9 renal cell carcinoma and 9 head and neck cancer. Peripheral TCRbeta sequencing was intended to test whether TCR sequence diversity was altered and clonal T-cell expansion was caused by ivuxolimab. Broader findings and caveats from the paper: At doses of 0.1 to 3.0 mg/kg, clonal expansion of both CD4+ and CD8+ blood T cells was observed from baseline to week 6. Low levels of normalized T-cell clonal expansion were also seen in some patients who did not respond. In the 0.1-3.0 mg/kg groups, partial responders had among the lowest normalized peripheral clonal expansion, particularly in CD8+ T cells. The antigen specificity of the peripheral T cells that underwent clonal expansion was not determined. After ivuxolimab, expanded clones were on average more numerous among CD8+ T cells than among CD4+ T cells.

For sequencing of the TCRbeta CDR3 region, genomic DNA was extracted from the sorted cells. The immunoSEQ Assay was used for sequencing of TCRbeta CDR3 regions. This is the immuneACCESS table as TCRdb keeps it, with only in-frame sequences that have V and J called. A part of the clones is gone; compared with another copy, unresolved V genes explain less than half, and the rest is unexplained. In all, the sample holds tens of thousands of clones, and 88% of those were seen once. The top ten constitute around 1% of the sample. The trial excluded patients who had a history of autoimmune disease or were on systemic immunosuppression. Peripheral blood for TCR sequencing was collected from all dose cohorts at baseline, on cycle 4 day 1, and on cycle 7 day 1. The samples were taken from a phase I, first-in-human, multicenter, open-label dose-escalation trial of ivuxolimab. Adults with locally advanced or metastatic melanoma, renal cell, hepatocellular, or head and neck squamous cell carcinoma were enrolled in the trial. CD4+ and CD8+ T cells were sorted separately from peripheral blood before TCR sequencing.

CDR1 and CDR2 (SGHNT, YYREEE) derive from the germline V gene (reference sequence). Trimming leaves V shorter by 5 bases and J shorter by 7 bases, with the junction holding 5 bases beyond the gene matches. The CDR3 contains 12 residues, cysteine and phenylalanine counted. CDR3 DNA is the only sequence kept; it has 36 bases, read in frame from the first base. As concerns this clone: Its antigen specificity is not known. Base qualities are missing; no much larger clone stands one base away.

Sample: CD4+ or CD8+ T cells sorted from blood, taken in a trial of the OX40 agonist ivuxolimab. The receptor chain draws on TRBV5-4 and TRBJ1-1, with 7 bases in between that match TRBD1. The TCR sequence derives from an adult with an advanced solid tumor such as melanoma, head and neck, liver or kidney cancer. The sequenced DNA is TGTGCCAGCAGAGGGGGGGACAGTGAAGCTTTCTTT. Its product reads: CASRGGDSEAFF. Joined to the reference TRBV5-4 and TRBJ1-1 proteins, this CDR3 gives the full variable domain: ETGVTQSPTHLIKTRGQQVTLRCSSQSGHNTVSWYQQALGQGPQFIFQYYREEENGRGNFPPRFSGLQFPNYSSELNVNALELDDSALYLCASRGGDSEAFFGQGTRLTVV.